The rows below give T cell receptor beta chains drawn from one sample of a study of regulatory T cells in long-lasting Graves disease. TCRdb re-called the multiplex PCR reads through MiXCR, storing one row per CDR3 protein. Of under 300,000 distinct CDR3 sequences in the sample, 18% are singletons; the top ten hold 14%. This sample was shared with a second study, whose subject was T cells in Graves' hyperthyroidism and ophthalmopathy.

Here the sequenced sample was peripheral blood mononuclear cells (PBMCs), taken at new diagnosis, from a patient treated with antithyroid drugs. The receptors here all came from a woman aged 30 to 39 with Graves disease. Each CDR3 is given with its conserved first and last residue. The order of the fields is J gene, V gene, clone size, D gene, CDR3 DNA, CDR3 protein. The D gene is left open where the match is weak. The size entry is marked missing in some rows and otherwise reads once, few, many or a size class.

j_gene: TRBJ1-1
v_gene: TRBV6-1
abundance: many
d_gene: -
CDR3nt: TGTGCCAGCACCACGGTACAGAACACTGAAGCTTTCTTT
CDR3aa: CASTTVQNTEAFF

j_gene: TRBJ1-2
v_gene: TRBV3-1
abundance: many
d_gene: -
CDR3nt: TGTGCCAGCAGCCTGGGGACCTCTTCCTCAATTTATGGCTACACCTTC
CDR3aa: CASSLGTSSSIYGYTF

j_gene: TRBJ2-3
v_gene: TRBV7-8
abundance: few
d_gene: TRBD2
CDR3nt: TGTGCCAGCCGCCCGAATAGCGGGGGGGGTTCAGATACGCAGTATTTT
CDR3aa: CASRPNSGGGSDTQYF

j_gene: TRBJ1-1
v_gene: TRBV4-1
abundance: many
d_gene: -
CDR3nt: TGCGCCAGCAGGTATCACCGGGACACCCTGAACACTGAAGCTTTCTTT
CDR3aa: CASRYHRDTLNTEAFF

j_gene: TRBJ2-1
v_gene: TRBV5-1
abundance: many
d_gene: TRBD1
CDR3nt: TGCGCCAGCAGCCGCGACAGGGGGAATGAGCAGTTCTTC
CDR3aa: CASSRDRGNEQFF

j_gene: TRBJ1-5
v_gene: TRBV20-1
abundance: many
d_gene: -
CDR3nt: TGCAGTGCTAGTGGTGGGGCGGGCATCACGCCCCAGCATTTT
CDR3aa: CSASGGAGITPQHF

j_gene: TRBJ2-7
v_gene: TRBV4-2
abundance: many
d_gene: TRBD2
CDR3nt: TGTGCCAGCAGCCAAGGCGATCTAGCGGGGGATTACGAGCAGTACTTC
CDR3aa: CASSQGDLAGDYEQYF

j_gene: TRBJ2-1
v_gene: TRBV5-1
abundance: -
d_gene: -
CDR3nt: TGCGCCAGCAGCTTGGGGGGGGAGGTCGATGAGCAGTTCTTC
CDR3aa: CASSLGGEVDEQFF

j_gene: TRBJ1-4
v_gene: TRBV7-9
abundance: many
d_gene: -
CDR3nt: TGTGCCAGCAGCTCAGCCCAGGGTGAAAAACTGTTTTTT
CDR3aa: CASSSAQGEKLFF

j_gene: TRBJ1-4
v_gene: TRBV19
abundance: many
d_gene: -
CDR3nt: TGTGCCACCCGACCGAGCGCAACTAATGAAAAACTGTTTTTT
CDR3aa: CATRPSATNEKLFF

j_gene: TRBJ2-7
v_gene: TRBV6-1
abundance: many
d_gene: -
CDR3nt: TGTGCCAGCACTGACAGTTCTTCCTACGAGCAGTACTTC
CDR3aa: CASTDSSSYEQYF

j_gene: TRBJ1-1
v_gene: TRBV20-1
abundance: many
d_gene: TRBD1
CDR3nt: TGCAGTGCCTTTGTGACAGGGAGGAGGACTGAAGCTTTCTTT
CDR3aa: CSAFVTGRRTEAFF

j_gene: TRBJ2-2
v_gene: TRBV2
abundance: many
d_gene: TRBD1
CDR3nt: TGTGCCTCAGGGGGACCCACCTTTTTCGGGGAGCTGTTTTTT
CDR3aa: CASGGPTFFGELFF

j_gene: TRBJ2-7
v_gene: TRBV20-1
abundance: many
d_gene: -
CDR3nt: TGCAGTGCTAGAGGGGGCGCCTCCTACGAGCAGTACTTC
CDR3aa: CSARGGASYEQYF

j_gene: TRBJ2-3
v_gene: TRBV20-1
abundance: many
d_gene: TRBD2
CDR3nt: TGCAGTGCTTGGCGGGGGTTAGTAGCGGGGGACACAGATACGCAGTATTTT
CDR3aa: CSAWRGLVAGDTDTQYF

j_gene: TRBJ2-7
v_gene: TRBV6-2/TRBV6-3
abundance: many
d_gene: -
CDR3nt: TGTGCCAGCAGTGAGATCAACGAGCAGTACTTC
CDR3aa: CASSEINEQYF

j_gene: TRBJ1-1
v_gene: TRBV15
abundance: many
d_gene: -
CDR3nt: TGTGCCACCAGCAGTGAACAGGGCAGTATGAACACTGAAGCTTTCTTT
CDR3aa: CATSSEQGSMNTEAFF

j_gene: TRBJ1-4
v_gene: TRBV7-2
abundance: many
d_gene: -
CDR3nt: TGTGCCAGCAGCCAGTGGGACCGAAAGAATGAAAAACTGTTTTTT
CDR3aa: CASSQWDRKNEKLFF

j_gene: TRBJ2-1
v_gene: TRBV11-2
abundance: many
d_gene: -
CDR3nt: TGTGCCAGCAGCCCCGGGACTTACAATGAGCAGTTCTTC
CDR3aa: CASSPGTYNEQFF

j_gene: TRBJ1-4
v_gene: TRBV20-1
abundance: many
d_gene: -
CDR3nt: TGCAGTGCCGGGGGAAGGGCTGAAAAACTGTTTTTT
CDR3aa: CSAGGRAEKLFF

j_gene: TRBJ2-3
v_gene: TRBV7-2
abundance: many
d_gene: TRBD2
CDR3nt: TGTGCCAGCAGCCCACTAGCGGGTCGCACAGATACGCAGTATTTT
CDR3aa: CASSPLAGRTDTQYF

j_gene: TRBJ1-1
v_gene: TRBV6-1
abundance: many
d_gene: -
CDR3nt: TGTGCCAGCAGTGAGGCCCAGGGGAACACTGAAGCTTTCTTT
CDR3aa: CASSEAQGNTEAFF

j_gene: TRBJ1-1
v_gene: TRBV5-1
abundance: many
d_gene: -
CDR3nt: TGTGCCAGCAGCTTGGGCAGGGAGACTGAAGCTTTCTTT
CDR3aa: CASSLGRETEAFF

j_gene: TRBJ1-2
v_gene: TRBV12-3/TRBV12-4
abundance: -
d_gene: TRBD1
CDR3nt: TGTGCCAGCAGGGGGACAGGGGAAGGCTACACCTTC
CDR3aa: CASRGTGEGYTF

j_gene: TRBJ2-1
v_gene: TRBV4-1
abundance: many
d_gene: TRBD2
CDR3nt: TGCGCCAGCAGCCAAGGGACTAGCGGGGGGCCCTACAATGAGCAGTTCTTC
CDR3aa: CASSQGTSGGPYNEQFF

j_gene: TRBJ2-3
v_gene: TRBV4-1
abundance: many
d_gene: -
CDR3nt: TGCGCCAGCAGCCAACCCCGGGACAGCACAGATACGCAGTATTTT
CDR3aa: CASSQPRDSTDTQYF

j_gene: TRBJ2-1
v_gene: TRBV3-1
abundance: many
d_gene: -
CDR3nt: TGTGCCAGCAGCCAAGATGTAAGGTGGGCCTACAATGAGCAGTTCTTC
CDR3aa: CASSQDVRWAYNEQFF

j_gene: TRBJ2-7
v_gene: TRBV27
abundance: many
d_gene: -
CDR3nt: TGTGCCAGCAGTTTACAGGGCAGGGGCGGAGAGCAGTACTTC
CDR3aa: CASSLQGRGGEQYF

j_gene: TRBJ1-2
v_gene: TRBV12-3/TRBV12-4
abundance: many
d_gene: -
CDR3nt: TGTGCCAGCAGCCCCCAGGGGTATGGCTACACCTTC
CDR3aa: CASSPQGYGYTF

j_gene: TRBJ1-1
v_gene: TRBV18
abundance: -
d_gene: -
CDR3nt: TGTGCCAGCTCACCAAGGGACAATGATAAAGCTTTCTTT
CDR3aa: CASSPRDNDKAFF

j_gene: TRBJ2-3
v_gene: TRBV6-1
abundance: many
d_gene: -
CDR3nt: TGTGCCAGCACCTACGGACACAGCACAGATACGCAGTATTTT
CDR3aa: CASTYGHSTDTQYF

j_gene: TRBJ1-5
v_gene: TRBV2
abundance: many
d_gene: -
CDR3nt: TGTGCCAGCAGTGTCCCCCTTGTTGGAGATAGCAATCAGCCCCAGCATTTT
CDR3aa: CASSVPLVGDSNQPQHF

j_gene: TRBJ2-5
v_gene: TRBV28
abundance: -
d_gene: TRBD2
CDR3nt: TGTGCCAGCAGTTTTAATGGACTAGCGGGAGGCGTCCAAGAGACCCAGTACTTC
CDR3aa: CASSFNGLAGGVQETQYF

j_gene: TRBJ2-3
v_gene: TRBV12-3/TRBV12-4
abundance: many
d_gene: -
CDR3nt: TGTGCCAGCAGTTTGGGGTGGCGGGCTGGGACAGATACGCAGTATTTT
CDR3aa: CASSLGWRAGTDTQYF

j_gene: TRBJ1-1
v_gene: TRBV5-1
abundance: many
d_gene: TRBD1
CDR3nt: TGCGCCAGCAGCTTGGGGGGGACAGTGAACACTGAAGCTTTCTTT
CDR3aa: CASSLGGTVNTEAFF

j_gene: TRBJ2-5
v_gene: TRBV12-3/TRBV12-4
abundance: many
d_gene: -
CDR3nt: TGTGCCAGCAGTTTCGCGGCAAGCCAAGAGACCCAGTACTTC
CDR3aa: CASSFAASQETQYF

j_gene: TRBJ1-5
v_gene: TRBV7-2
abundance: many
d_gene: TRBD1
CDR3nt: TGTGCCAGCAGCTTAAGGACAGGGGGCTTTAGCAATCAGCCCCAGCATTTT
CDR3aa: CASSLRTGGFSNQPQHF

j_gene: TRBJ2-5
v_gene: TRBV3-1
abundance: many
d_gene: TRBD2
CDR3nt: TGTGCCAGCAGCCCCTCTGGCGGGAGCCAAGAGACCCAGTACTTC
CDR3aa: CASSPSGGSQETQYF

j_gene: TRBJ2-1
v_gene: TRBV20-1
abundance: many
d_gene: TRBD2
CDR3nt: TGCAGTGCTTCTAGCGGGCGATTTAGAAGCTCCTACAATGAGCAGTTCTTC
CDR3aa: CSASSGRFRSSYNEQFF

j_gene: TRBJ2-7
v_gene: TRBV7-9
abundance: many
d_gene: -
CDR3nt: TGTGCCAGCAGTCGCAGGGGTTACGAGCAGTACTTC
CDR3aa: CASSRRGYEQYF

j_gene: TRBJ2-1
v_gene: TRBV19
abundance: few
d_gene: TRBD1
CDR3nt: TGTGCCAGTAGTATCTCTTCCGGGACAGGGTCATTCAATGAGCAGTTCTTC
CDR3aa: CASSISSGTGSFNEQFF

j_gene: TRBJ1-1
v_gene: TRBV20-1
abundance: many
d_gene: -
CDR3nt: TGCAGTGCTAGGCGAGTGGGGAACACTGAAGCTTTCTTT
CDR3aa: CSARRVGNTEAFF

j_gene: TRBJ2-7
v_gene: TRBV28
abundance: once
d_gene: -
CDR3nt: TGTGCCAGCAGTTTTAGAGTCGCTAGCAGCTCCTACGAGCAGTACTTC
CDR3aa: CASSFRVASSSYEQYF

j_gene: TRBJ1-5
v_gene: TRBV12-3/TRBV12-4
abundance: many
d_gene: -
CDR3nt: TGTGCCAGCAGATTGGGGGCCCCAAATCAGCCCCAGCATTTT
CDR3aa: CASRLGAPNQPQHF

j_gene: TRBJ2-7
v_gene: TRBV6-2/TRBV6-3
abundance: many
d_gene: TRBD1
CDR3nt: TGTGCCAGCCGAAAGGGCACAGGGGGCTTCTACGAGCAGTACTTC
CDR3aa: CASRKGTGGFYEQYF

j_gene: TRBJ1-6
v_gene: TRBV10-3
abundance: many
d_gene: TRBD1
CDR3nt: TGTGCCATCAGTGAAAGACAGGGGCCAAATACAATTAATTCACCCCTCCACTTT
CDR3aa: CAISERQGPNTINSPLHF

j_gene: TRBJ2-7
v_gene: TRBV4-1
abundance: -
d_gene: TRBD1
CDR3nt: TGCGCCAGCAGCCTAAGCCCCCAACAGGGGGGCGAGCAGTACTTC
CDR3aa: CASSLSPQQGGEQYF

j_gene: TRBJ2-7
v_gene: TRBV7-9
abundance: many
d_gene: -
CDR3nt: TGTGCTAGCAGCTTAGGGCGCAGTGGGGAGCAGTACTTC
CDR3aa: CASSLGRSGEQYF

j_gene: TRBJ2-6
v_gene: TRBV5-1
abundance: -
d_gene: TRBD1
CDR3nt: TGCGCCAGCAGCTTTCGGGGACAGGTAGTCTCTGGGGCCAACGTCCTGACTTTC
CDR3aa: CASSFRGQVVSGANVLTF

j_gene: TRBJ2-3
v_gene: TRBV6-1
abundance: many
d_gene: TRBD2
CDR3nt: TGTGCCAGCACCGCTCCCCGCGGGGGGGCCAGGGATACGCAGTATTTT
CDR3aa: CASTAPRGGARDTQYF

j_gene: TRBJ2-3
v_gene: TRBV28
abundance: many
d_gene: -
CDR3nt: TGTGCCAGCACTTCTCAAACCAGGGTGGATACGCAGTATTTT
CDR3aa: CASTSQTRVDTQYF